This entry describes one T cell receptor beta chain. What it binds is unknown. This CDR3 has 14 residues. V dropped 2 bases and J dropped 7 bases, with 9 bases sitting between them. Looked up from germline, CDR1 is SGHTA and CDR2 is FQGNSA. This sample is drawn from a study of blood T cells in healthy people across ages. The study, taken as a whole, reports: Fewer expanded clones and more diversity marked long-lived versus aged donors.

It was with a sample-barcoded 5' primer and a J-beta primer mix that a second PCR of about 6 to 12 cycles was run. TCRdb ran MiXCR on the 5' RACE reads and lists one entry per CDR3 protein. This sample carries roughly 640,000 distinct CDR3 sequences, around 31% of them seen once, and the ten largest clones take 15% to 19%. The chain joins TRBV7-2 to TRBJ1-6; no definite D call. Sequenced material: blood. The receptor was derived from a woman older than 75 in good health. In DNA form, the CDR3 reads TGTGCCAGCAGCTTAATGGGGTCCAATTCACCCCTCCACTTT. It encodes CASSLMGSNSPLHF.